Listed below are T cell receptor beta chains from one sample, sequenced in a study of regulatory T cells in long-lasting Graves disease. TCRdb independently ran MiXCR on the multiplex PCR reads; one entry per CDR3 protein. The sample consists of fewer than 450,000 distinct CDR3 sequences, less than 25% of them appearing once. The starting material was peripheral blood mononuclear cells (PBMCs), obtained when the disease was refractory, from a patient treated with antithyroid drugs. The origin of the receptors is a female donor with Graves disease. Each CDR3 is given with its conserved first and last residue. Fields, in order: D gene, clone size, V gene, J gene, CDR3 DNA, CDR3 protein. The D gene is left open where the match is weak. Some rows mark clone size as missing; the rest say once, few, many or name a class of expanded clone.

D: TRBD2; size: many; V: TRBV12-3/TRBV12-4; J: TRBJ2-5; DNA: TGTGCCAGCAGTTTCACCGGACTAGACGGAGAGACCCAGTACTTC; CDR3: CASSFTGLDGETQYF
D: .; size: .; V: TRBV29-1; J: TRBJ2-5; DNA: TGCAGCGTTGCGCCTTCGGGCGGAGAGACCCAGTACTTC; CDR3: CSVAPSGGETQYF
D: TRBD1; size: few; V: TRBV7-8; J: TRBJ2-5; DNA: TGTGCCAGCAGCCGGACAGGGTCGGTGCGGGAGACCCAGTACTTC; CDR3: CASSRTGSVRETQYF
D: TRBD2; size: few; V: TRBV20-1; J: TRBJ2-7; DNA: TGCAGTGCTAGGGCCTTAGCGGGAGGACCAAGATTCTACGAGCAGTACTTC; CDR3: CSARALAGGPRFYEQYF
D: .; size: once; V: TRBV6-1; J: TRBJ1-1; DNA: TGTGCCAGCAGTCGCGGACAAAGTGAAGCTCTCTTT; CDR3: CASSRGQSEALF
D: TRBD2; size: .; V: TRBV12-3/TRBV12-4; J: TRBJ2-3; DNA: TGTGCCAGCAGTTTAGCGCGTCTAGCGGGAGGGGACACAGATACGCAGTATTTT; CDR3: CASSLARLAGGDTDTQYF
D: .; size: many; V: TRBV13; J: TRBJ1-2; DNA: TGTGCCAGCAGCTCCACCGGGGCCTATGGCTACACCTTC; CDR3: CASSSTGAYGYTF
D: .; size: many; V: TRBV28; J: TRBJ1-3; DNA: TGTGCCAGCAGTTTAACTTCCCGAAACACCATATATTTT; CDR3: CASSLTSRNTIYF
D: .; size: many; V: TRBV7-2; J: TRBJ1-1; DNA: TGTGCCAGCAGCTTTGGACACTTTAACACTGAAGCTTTCTTT; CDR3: CASSFGHFNTEAFF
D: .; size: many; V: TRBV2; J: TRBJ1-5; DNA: TGTGCCAGCAGGGCCCTAAGTAGTCAGCCCCAGCATTTT; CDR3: CASRALSSQPQHF
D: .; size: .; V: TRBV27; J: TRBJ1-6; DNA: TGTGCCAGCCGTCAGAATAATTCACCCCTCCACTTT; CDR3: CASRQNNSPLHF
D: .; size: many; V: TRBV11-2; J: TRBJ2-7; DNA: TGTGCCAGCAGCTTAGGATATAGCCGGGACGAGCAGTACTTC; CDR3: CASSLGYSRDEQYF
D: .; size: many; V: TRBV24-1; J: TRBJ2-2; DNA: TGTGCCACCAGTGATTATGTACAGGGAACCGGGGAGCTGTTTTTT; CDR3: CATSDYVQGTGELFF
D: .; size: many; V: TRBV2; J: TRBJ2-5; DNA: TGTGCCAGCAGTGGAGAACCCCGCGAGACCCAGTACTTC; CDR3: CASSGEPRETQYF
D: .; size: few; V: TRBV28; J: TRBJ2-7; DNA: TGTGCCAGCAGTCGGGAAATCTACGAGCAGTACTTC; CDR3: CASSREIYEQYF
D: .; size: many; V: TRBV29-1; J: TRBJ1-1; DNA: TGCAGCGTTCAAACCGGGGTGCGCACTGAAGCTTTCTTT; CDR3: CSVQTGVRTEAFF
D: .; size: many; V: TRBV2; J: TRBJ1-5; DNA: TGTGCCAGCAGTGAAGCGTCGACTCAAAGCAATCAGCCCCAGCATTTT; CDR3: CASSEASTQSNQPQHF
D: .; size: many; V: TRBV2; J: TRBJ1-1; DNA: TGTGCCAGCAGTGGGGACTTTCAGAACACTGAAGCTTTCTTT; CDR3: CASSGDFQNTEAFF
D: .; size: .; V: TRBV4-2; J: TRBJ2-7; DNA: TGTGCCAGCAGCCAGGCCCACGCCTACGAGCAGTACTTC; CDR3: CASSQAHAYEQYF
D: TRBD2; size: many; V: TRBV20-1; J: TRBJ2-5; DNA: TGCAGTGCTAGAGCGGGAGGGGGTCAAGAGACCCAGTACTTC; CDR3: CSARAGGGQETQYF
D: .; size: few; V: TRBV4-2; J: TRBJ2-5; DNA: TGTGCCAGCAGCCAAGAAGGGGCTAGCCAACAAGAGACCCAGTACTTC; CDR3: CASSQEGASQQETQYF
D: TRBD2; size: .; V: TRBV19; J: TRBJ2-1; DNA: TGTGCCAGTAGTATGGGAACTAGCGGGGAGAATGAGCAGTTCTTC; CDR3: CASSMGTSGENEQFF